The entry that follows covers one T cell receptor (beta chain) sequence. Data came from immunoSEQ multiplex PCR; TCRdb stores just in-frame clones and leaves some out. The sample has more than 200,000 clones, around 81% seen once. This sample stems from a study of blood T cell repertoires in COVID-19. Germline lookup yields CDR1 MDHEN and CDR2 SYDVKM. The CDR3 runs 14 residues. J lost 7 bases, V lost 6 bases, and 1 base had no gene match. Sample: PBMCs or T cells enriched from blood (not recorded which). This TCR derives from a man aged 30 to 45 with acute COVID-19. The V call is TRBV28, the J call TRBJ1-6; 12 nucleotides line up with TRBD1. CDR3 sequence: CASSGTGGNSPLHF. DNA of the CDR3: TGTGCCAGCAGCGGGACAGGGGGCAATTCACCCCTCCACTTT.